The clone carrying this TCR beta chain was seen only once. Its specificity is unknown. The data belong to a study of cytomegalovirus exposure and HLA in healthy donors. The PCR had 60 Vbeta and 13 Jbeta primers. TCRdb's table, derived via immunoSEQ multiplex PCR, lists solely in-frame clones and lacks some. Here the sample spans about 150,000 clones, about three quarters being singletons. The germline V gene encodes CDR1 SGHRS and CDR2 YFSETQ. This CDR3 comprises 16 residues. V dropped 2 bases and J dropped 7 bases, with 16 bases sitting between them. General observations from the study: With DRB1 most and HLA-C fewest, TCR association rates differed between HLA loci in a later analysis.

The rearrangement uses TRBV5-1 and TRBJ1-6; D perhaps matches TRBD1 (6 bases). The sample taken for sequencing was PBMCs. This receptor was taken from a man aged 35-49 years in good health and CMV-seropositive. CDR3 nucleotides: TGCGCCAGCAGCTTCAACCTACAGGGCCCGAATTCACCCCTCCACTTT. Protein sequence: CASSFNLQGPNSPLHF.